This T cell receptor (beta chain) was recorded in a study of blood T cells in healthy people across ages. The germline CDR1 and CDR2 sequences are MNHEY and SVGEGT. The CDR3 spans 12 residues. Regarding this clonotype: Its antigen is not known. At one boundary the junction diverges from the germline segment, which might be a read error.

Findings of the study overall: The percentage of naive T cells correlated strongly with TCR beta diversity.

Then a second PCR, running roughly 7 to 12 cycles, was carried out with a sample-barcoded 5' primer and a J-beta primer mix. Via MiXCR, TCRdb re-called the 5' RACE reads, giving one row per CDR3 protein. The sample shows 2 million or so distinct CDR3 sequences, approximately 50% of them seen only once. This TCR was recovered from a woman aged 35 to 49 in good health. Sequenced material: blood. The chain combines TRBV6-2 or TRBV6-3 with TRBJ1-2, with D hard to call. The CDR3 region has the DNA TGTGCCTGCAGTTACGGGCTCCATGGCTACACCTTC. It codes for CACSYGLHGYTF.